This TCR beta chain derives from a study of T cell repertoires in cytomegalovirus infection. On the study more broadly: The study used recently identified HLA-C-restricted and well-studied HLA-B-restricted CMV epitopes. Public TCR beta signatures indicated both CMV infection and matching HLA type.

Findings and limits, study-wide: Dominating the ex vivo response were HLA-C-restricted CMV-specific TCR beta clonotypes.

One entry per CDR3 protein results from TCRdb running MiXCR on the reads. The sample gives 650,000 to 850,000 distinct CDR3 sequences, 25% to 30% of which show up once; roughly 14% is in the top ten. Germline CDR1 and CDR2: MNHEY and SMNVEV (reference sequence). The ends were cut back, 4 bases at V and 1 base at J, with 22 bases in the middle. The CDR3 extends over 18 amino acids. In regard to this clonotype: Its antigen is still unknown.

This clonotype originated in a human donor in good health (CMV status not recorded). Some clones in this sample may be carry-over from other donors' samples. This chain connects TRBV27 to TRBJ2-5, with D possibly being TRBD2 (5 bases). The material was cultured CD8+ T cells from PBMCs, obtained from culture after CMV antigen stimulation. The CDR3 protein is CASSSFTPDGMVQETQYF. CDR3 bases: TGTGCCAGCAGTTCTTTTACCCCAGACGGGATGGTCCAAGAGACCCAGTACTTC.